This T cell receptor (beta chain) is from a study of post-analysis software for immune sequencing data. Study as a whole: As for disease course, relapsing-remitting, secondary progressive and progressive-relapsing multiple sclerosis were all included.

As regards this clonotype: As yet, its antigen is unknown.

Unique-molecular-identifier-tagged TCR beta cDNA libraries were used. Researchers reported roughly 0.5 million cDNA molecules coming from around 1 to 10 million T cells. Each CDR3 protein gets one entry after TCRdb re-called the PCR reads with MiXCR. This table holds about 500,000 distinct CDR3 sequences, roughly 45% found once. CDR3 length: 12 amino acids. Germline loops: CDR1 MDHEN, CDR2 SYDVKM. Study findings and constraints: Strong co-clustering by F measure linked samples that shared a preparation batch. Compared against controls, patients with multiple sclerosis displayed significantly lower normalized Chao1 diversity. Higher frequency in patients than in controls was seen for about five TRBV segments, with TRBV5-6, TRBV5-1 and TRBV20-1 among them.

The J gene is TRBJ2-7, the V gene TRBV28; maybe TRBD2 (6 bases). The sequencing input was blood. The sequence was obtained from a girl aged 5-17 years with multiple sclerosis. The CDR3: CATEAGIYEQYF. The CDR3 DNA sequence: TGTGCTACTGAAGCGGGTATTTACGAGCAGTACTTC.